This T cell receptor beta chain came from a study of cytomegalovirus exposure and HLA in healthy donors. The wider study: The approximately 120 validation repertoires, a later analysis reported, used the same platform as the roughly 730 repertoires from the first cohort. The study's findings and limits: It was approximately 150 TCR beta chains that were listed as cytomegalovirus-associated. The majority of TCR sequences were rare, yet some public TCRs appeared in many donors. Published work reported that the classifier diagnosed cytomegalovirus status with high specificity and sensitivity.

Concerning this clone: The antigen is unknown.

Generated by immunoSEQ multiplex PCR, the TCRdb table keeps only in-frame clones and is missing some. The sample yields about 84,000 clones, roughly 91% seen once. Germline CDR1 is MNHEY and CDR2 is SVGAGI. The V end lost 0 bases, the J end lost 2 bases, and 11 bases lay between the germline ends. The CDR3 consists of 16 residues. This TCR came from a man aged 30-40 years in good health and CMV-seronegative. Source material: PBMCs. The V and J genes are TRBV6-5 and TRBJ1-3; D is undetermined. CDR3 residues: CASSYSAGRTGNTIYF. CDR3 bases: TGTGCCAGCAGTTACTCGGCTGGTCGCACTGGAAACACCATATATTTT.